This TCR beta chain is from a study of blood T cell repertoires in COVID-19 (dated by TCRdb to 2018 to 2020). Concerning the study at large: Collaborator samples came from the United States, Italy and Spain and covered acute and convalescent phases of COVID-19. The prospective study material was composed of cDNA or gDNA derived from T cells, B-cell-depleted T cells, or PBMCs. Deeply sampled blood TCRbeta repertoires from subjects exposed to, actively infected with, or recovered from COVID-19 were included in the dataset. The repertoires were made available in a free public database intended to serve as a resource for research on the immune response to SARS-CoV-2. The samples were drawn from the first 160 participants of the ongoing ImmuneRACE study and from some 1,300 subjects provided by 6 global collaborators. The sample metadata nearly always contained a de-identified subject ID, COVID-19 status, age in years and sex. Where available, HLA class I and class II types were taken from metadata supplied by the sample provider and were not determined by assay-based typing. Findings and caveats that apply to the study as a whole: Clinical and demographic metadata were provided uncurated, with the amount varying by source and participant.

Looking up the germline V gene (reference sequence) yields CDR1 SGHAT and CDR2 FQDESV. From cysteine to phenylalanine, the CDR3 is 13 amino acids long. Left in the record is the CDR3 DNA by itself, 39 bases read in frame from the first base. The trim is 3 bases for V and 1 base for J, with a gap of 7 bases between the germline ends. TCRbeta CDR3 regions were amplified from genomic DNA using the immunoSEQ Assay, a bias-controlled multiplex PCR. The original methods were these. Nucleated cell counts per sample were estimated from amplification of reference gene primers within the assay. To quantify the absolute abundance of each unique TCRbeta CDR3 rearrangement, sequence reads were collapsed and filtered. For each sample, productive Simpson clonality was calculated as the square root of Simpson's diversity index over productive rearrangements. The clones in this table, taken by TCRdb from immuneACCESS, are in-frame only. Not every clone is retained; where verified, under half of the shortfall comes from an unresolved V gene, and the cause of the rest is unknown. Clone size and V and J calls were adopted from that table, with D and trimming inferred from the DNA. A total of approximately 210,000 clones appear in this sample, around 80% of them only once. The ten largest clonotypes hold roughly 2.9% of the sample.

This clone was observed a few times. The clone's antigen remains unknown. No base quality information exists; no much larger clone differs at one position. The collaborating institutions used their own protocols to collect whole blood in K2EDTA tubes. For TCRbeta analysis, collaborators shipped samples in one of three forms: frozen whole blood, isolated PBMCs, or DNA extracted from either of those sample types. The TCR sequence derives from a man aged 50-60 years with active or convalescent COVID-19. Sequencing was done on a sample of peripheral blood. The receptor chain draws on TRBV11-1 and TRBJ2-7; the D segment cannot be called with confidence. CDR3 region: CASSFFSSYEQYF. DNA sequence: TGTGCCAGCAGCTTTTTTTCTTCCTACGAGCAGTACTTC.